This T cell receptor beta chain originates from a study of blood T cell repertoires in COVID-19. V gave up 0 bases and J gave up 2 bases, with 21 bases separating them. This CDR3 spans 18 amino acids. Germline V lookup: CDR1 SGHRS, CDR2 YFSETQ. Sequenced by immunoSEQ multiplex PCR; TCRdb stores in-frame clones only, minus some. The table lists 200,000 to 250,000 clones, roughly 80% of them singletons. The source is a woman aged 40 to 49 with acute COVID-19. Sequenced: PBMCs or T cells enriched from blood (not recorded which). The V call is TRBV5-1, the J call TRBJ2-7; the D gene is possibly TRBD2 (6 bases). CDR3 amino acids: CASSLVRRSPRGAYEQYF. The DNA for the CDR3 is TGCGCCAGCAGCTTGGTGAGACGGTCTCCCCGCGGGGCCTACGAGCAGTACTTC.